This T cell receptor (beta chain) appears in the sequencing data of a study of PD-L1 blockade in urothelial cancer. On the study more broadly: Patients arrived having already received 0 to 3 prior chemotherapy regimens. The analyses of blood took place 3 weeks (second dose) and 6 weeks after treatment start.

The germline CDR1 and CDR2 sequences are SGDLS and YYNGEE. V lost 0 bases and J lost 1; bases outside the gene matches: 3. The CDR3 has 16 amino acids. Time point in this sample: pretreatment peripheral blood. For each patient, 1 to 8 samples were obtained, pretreatment and on-treatment. Clones were sequenced by immunoSEQ multiplex PCR, and TCRdb holds only the in-frame ones, with some missing. Among about 57,000 clones, about four fifths were seen once, and the ten largest hold 4.5% to 6%. The sequence was obtained from a man aged 65 to 85 with urothelial cancer. This rearrangement joins TRBV9 to TRBJ2-3; 9 bases align to TRBD2. The starting material was PBMCs, obtained around atezolizumab (anti-PD-L1) treatment. CDR3 sequence (DNA): TGTGCCAGCAGCGTAGTCTTAGCGGGAGGCACAGATACGCAGTATTTT. It yields the protein CASSVVLAGGTDTQYF.